The rows below give T cell receptor beta chains drawn from one sample of a study of blood T cell repertoires in COVID-19. Sequencing was performed with immunoSEQ multiplex PCR; in TCRdb, only in-frame clones are kept and a portion is missing. The table lists more than 300,000 clones, approximately 91% of them singletons. Material for sequencing was PBMCs or T cells enriched from blood (not recorded which). The receptors were gathered from a middle-aged woman who had been exposed to COVID-19. CDR3s include the opening cysteine and the closing phenylalanine or tryptophan. D genes are given only for firm matches. Rows may omit the clone size; those that give it use once, few, many or a size class.

cdr3_length clone_size d_call j_call v_call cdr3_nt cdr3_aa
11 . TRBD2 TRBJ2-7 TRBV9 TGTGCCAGCAGCGTACTCCCGGGGGGGTACTTC CASSVLPGGYF
15 . . TRBJ2-2 TRBV19 TGTGCCAGTGGGTCCTACAGGGGAGGCCCCGGGGAGCTGTTTTTT CASGSYRGGPGELFF
14 . . TRBJ1-6 TRBV2 TGTGCCAGCAGTGGTATAGGGGGGGGTTCACCCCTCCACTTT CASSGIGGGSPLHF
12 . . TRBJ2-7 TRBV2 TGTGCCAGCAGTGACCAGGGGTGGGAGCAGTACTTC CASSDQGWEQYF
16 . TRBD1 TRBJ2-1 TRBV11-3 TGTGCCAGCAGCTTAACTGGACAGGGGAGGCATAGTGAGCAGTTCTTC CASSLTGQGRHSEQFF
16 . TRBD1 TRBJ2-7 TRBV30 TGTGCCTGGTCCCAGCCCGGGACAGCGTTTGTATACGAGCAGTACTTC CAWSQPGTAFVYEQYF
15 once TRBD1 TRBJ2-3 TRBV15 TGTGCCACCAGCAGAGAGACAGGGGTTAAAGATACGCAGTATTTT CATSRETGVKDTQYF
19 . TRBD2 TRBJ2-3 TRBV24-1 TGTGCCACCAGTGTAGGAGGTGCGGGCGGGGGACTGGGCCTTGATACGCAGTATTTT CATSVGGAGGGLGLDTQYF
14 . . TRBJ1-2 TRBV19 TGTGCCAGTACGAGGTCGTCGACGGCAGAAGGCTACACCTTC CASTRSSTAEGYTF
13 . . TRBJ1-1 TRBV5-1 TGCGCCAGCAGCCGAGGGAGGAACACTGAAGCTTTCTTT CASSRGRNTEAFF
15 . TRBD1 TRBJ2-7 TRBV27 TGTGCCAGCAGTCCGGGGACAGGCAACTCCTACGAGCAGTACTTC CASSPGTGNSYEQYF
20 . . TRBJ2-7 TRBV18 TGTGCCAGCTCACCGCTACGGGTCTCGGGTCAGGGGAGTGGAAGGGACGAGCAGTACTTC CASSPLRVSGQGSGRDEQYF
14 . . TRBJ1-4 TRBV19 TGTGCCAGTATCCAGCGGTTGGGTGATGAAAAACTGTTTTTT CASIQRLGDEKLFF
14 . . TRBJ2-1 TRBV7-2 TGTGCCAGCAGCCGCTGGACAGACACCAATGAGCAGTTCTTC CASSRWTDTNEQFF
14 . . TRBJ1-4 TRBV5-4 TGTGCCAGCAGCTTGGGACAGAGGCAGGAAAAACTGTTTTTT CASSLGQRQEKLFF
14 . . TRBJ2-5 TRBV6-6 TGTGCCAGCAGTTCCGAGACTAGTCAGAAGACCCAGTACTTC CASSSETSQKTQYF
13 . TRBD1 TRBJ1-4 TRBV2 TGTGCCAGTGTCGACAGGGGACTAGAAAAACTGTTTTTT CASVDRGLEKLFF
16 . TRBD1 TRBJ1-5 TRBV6-6 TGTGCCAGCACCCTGACAGGGGGCCTAAGCAATCAGCCCCAGCATTTT CASTLTGGLSNQPQHF
11 . . TRBJ1-1 TRBV6-5 TGTGCCAGCTACAGAGACACTGAAGCTTTCTTT CASYRDTEAFF
15 . TRBD1 TRBJ1-2 TRBV10-1 TGCGCCAGCAGTGCCGGACAGGGGGCTTCTTATGGCTACACCTTC CASSAGQGASYGYTF
11 . . TRBJ2-1 TRBV19 TGTGCCAGTAGTTACTACAATGAGCAGTTCTTC CASSYYNEQFF
17 . TRBD2 TRBJ2-7 TRBV27 TGTGCCAGCAGTTTATCCCAACTAGCGGGGGACTCCTACGAGCAGTACTTC CASSLSQLAGDSYEQYF
15 . . TRBJ1-6 TRBV19 TGTGCCAGTACCCCAGCCGGGAGGGGGAATTCACCCCTCCACTTT CASTPAGRGNSPLHF
15 . TRBD2 TRBJ2-7 TRBV5-5 TGTGCCAGCAGCCCAGGCGGGGGATTTTCCTACGAGCAGTACTTC CASSPGGGFSYEQYF